The rows below give T cell receptor beta chains drawn from one sample of a study of blood T cell repertoires in COVID-19. Sequencing was performed with immunoSEQ multiplex PCR; in TCRdb, only in-frame clones are kept and a portion is missing. The sample includes approximately 220,000 clones, 88% of them seen just once. Sample: PBMCs or T cells enriched from blood (not recorded which). The receptors were sampled from a woman younger than 45 who had recovered from COVID-19. Both conserved end residues are part of each CDR3. Each record gives: clone size, J gene, D gene, V gene, CDR3 length, CDR3 protein, CDR3 DNA. The D gene is left open where the match is weak. For some rows the clone size is stated as once, few or many, or as a class when expanded; others skip it.

- TRBJ1-1 - TRBV5-1 15 CASSPGRGPNTEAFF TGCGCCAGCAGCCCAGGGCGGGGACCGAACACTGAAGCTTTCTTT
- TRBJ2-6 - TRBV7-3 16 CASSSMGGSGANVLTF TGTGCCAGCAGCTCCATGGGGGGCTCTGGGGCCAACGTCCTGACTTTC
- TRBJ1-6 - TRBV6-5 15 CASRILTVNNSPLHF TGTGCCAGCAGAATACTGACAGTAAATAATTCACCCCTCCACTTT
- TRBJ1-3 - TRBV4-1 17 CASSPAPTVSAGDTIYF TGCGCCAGCAGCCCGGCCCCCACAGTCTCCGCGGGGGACACCATATATTTT
- TRBJ2-3 - TRBV6-2/TRBV6-3 15 CASSYAAGSTDTQYF TGTGCCAGCAGTTACGCGGCGGGGAGCACAGATACGCAGTATTTT
- TRBJ2-6 TRBD1 TRBV7-9 18 CASSSIQGALYGANVLTF TGTGCCAGCAGCTCGATTCAGGGGGCGCTGTATGGGGCCAACGTCCTGACTTTC
- TRBJ1-1 TRBD1 TRBV3-1/TRBV3-2 14 CASTHGGGNTEAFF TGTGCCAGCACCCACGGAGGGGGCAACACTGAAGCTTTCTTT
- TRBJ1-4 - TRBV25-1 15 CASSALNSRSEKLFF TGTGCCAGCAGTGCCTTGAACTCACGGAGTGAAAAACTGTTTTTT
- TRBJ2-3 - TRBV9 13 CASSGNYADTQYF TGTGCCAGCAGCGGAAACTATGCAGATACGCAGTATTTT
- TRBJ2-1 - TRBV6-5 12 CASRAGIDEQFF TGTGCCAGCAGAGCAGGGATTGATGAGCAGTTCTTC
- TRBJ2-3 TRBD2 TRBV7-3 15 CASSTSGGLADTQYF TGTGCCAGCAGTACATCGGGGGGGCTCGCAGATACGCAGTATTTT
- TRBJ1-2 TRBD1 TRBV6-6 13 CASRTTGVSGYTF TGTGCCAGCAGGACTACAGGGGTCTCTGGCTACACCTTC
- TRBJ2-7 TRBD1 TRBV19 18 CASQGRTDRGPFTYEQYF TGTGCCAGCCAAGGGCGAACCGACAGGGGCCCTTTCACCTACGAGCAGTACTTC
- TRBJ2-6 - TRBV9 15 CASSVFSSGANVLTF TGTGCCAGCAGCGTATTCAGCTCTGGGGCCAACGTCCTGACTTTC
- TRBJ2-7 TRBD1 TRBV10-3 21 CAISESGFPRTTGKNTYEQYF TGTGCCATCAGTGAGTCGGGTTTTCCTAGAACGACAGGGAAGAACACCTACGAGCAGTACTTC
- TRBJ2-2 - TRBV6-4 14 CASSDRAGNGELFF TGTGCCAGCAGTGACCGAGCAGGAAACGGGGAGCTGTTTTTT
- TRBJ1-4 - TRBV15 16 CATSRDPGRGDEKLFF TGTGCCACCAGCAGAGATCCGGGCAGGGGTGATGAAAAACTGTTTTTT
- TRBJ1-4 TRBD1 TRBV4-3 16 CASSLLTTGGHGKLFF TGCGCCAGCAGCCTCCTGACGACAGGGGGTCACGGAAAACTGTTTTTT
once TRBJ2-2 TRBD1 TRBV7-7 15 CASSPGTANTGELFF TGTGCTAGCAGCCCGGGGACAGCGAACACCGGGGAGCTGTTTTTT
- TRBJ1-6 - TRBV27 15 CASSFSVSYNSPLHF TGTGCCAGCAGTTTTTCGGTCTCCTATAATTCACCCCTCCACTTT
- TRBJ2-1 TRBD1 TRBV9 15 CASSVDSHRGNEQFF TGTGCCAGCAGCGTCGATAGTCACAGGGGGAATGAGCAGTTCTTC
- TRBJ2-5 - TRBV9 14 CASSVDSRSETQYF TGTGCCAGCAGCGTAGATAGCAGAAGCGAGACCCAGTACTTC
- TRBJ1-3 TRBD1 TRBV19 17 CASTDISQGAAGNTIYF TGTGCCAGTACTGATATTTCCCAGGGGGCAGCTGGAAACACCATATATTTT
few TRBJ1-5 TRBD1 TRBV2 15 CASSEEGASHQPQHF TGTGCCAGCAGTGAGGAGGGGGCGAGTCATCAGCCCCAGCATTTT
- TRBJ1-6 - TRBV4-3 15 CASSQRGSGDSPLHF TGCGCCAGCAGCCAAAGAGGGTCGGGGGACTCACCCCTCCACTTT
once TRBJ1-3 - TRBV9 15 CASSVAPGAGNTIYF TGTGCCAGCAGCGTAGCCCCAGGGGCTGGAAACACCATATATTTT
few TRBJ2-7 - TRBV9 15 CASSAPGHLSGEQYF TGTGCCAGCAGCGCGCCGGGACATCTTTCAGGCGAGCAGTACTTC
- TRBJ1-4 - TRBV20-1 12 CSASAPNEKLFF TGCAGTGCTAGTGCCCCGAATGAAAAACTGTTTTTT
once TRBJ1-2 - TRBV21-1 16 CASSKVGGAILYGYTF TGTGCCAGCAGCAAAGTTGGGGGGGCAATTCTCTATGGCTACACCTTC
- TRBJ1-2 TRBD1 TRBV7-2 15 CASSKTGGVSYGYTF TGTGCCAGCAGCAAGACAGGGGGGGTCTCCTATGGCTACACCTTC
- TRBJ1-1 TRBD1 TRBV27 15 CASSLLTGGNTEAFF TGTGCCAGCAGTTTACTGACAGGGGGGAACACTGAAGCTTTCTTT
few TRBJ2-2 TRBD2 TRBV7-9 15 CASSFGGGNTGELFF TGTGCCAGCAGCTTCGGCGGGGGAAACACCGGGGAGCTGTTTTTT
- TRBJ2-7 TRBD1 TRBV7-2 16 CASSRTRTGSDYEQYF TGTGCCAGCAGCCGCACTCGGACAGGTTCTGACTACGAGCAGTACTTC
- TRBJ2-5 TRBD2 TRBV5-6 15 CASSIPGLAGETQYF TGTGCCAGCAGCATACCGGGACTAGCGGGAGAGACCCAGTACTTC
once TRBJ1-3 - TRBV5-1 15 CASSLDGALGNTIYF TGCGCCAGCAGCTTGGATGGGGCTTTGGGGAACACCATATATTTT
- TRBJ2-3 TRBD1 TRBV5-1 15 CASSIGTGGWDTQYF TGCGCCAGCAGCATAGGGACAGGGGGCTGGGATACGCAGTATTTT
- TRBJ2-3 TRBD1 TRBV28 15 CASRKGASWTDTQYF TGTGCCAGCAGGAAGGGGGCGTCGTGGACAGATACGCAGTATTTT
- TRBJ2-7 - TRBV11-3 15 CASSLGGGHSYEQYF TGTGCCAGCAGCTTAGGTGGGGGACACTCCTACGAGCAGTACTTC
- TRBJ1-2 - TRBV4-2 17 CASSQEATTGKYGGYTF TGTGCCAGCAGCCAAGAAGCGACGACAGGCAAGTACGGAGGCTACACCTTC
- TRBJ2-1 TRBD2 TRBV5-5 19 CASSLDGTSGGISYNEQFF TGTGCCAGCAGCTTGGACGGGACTAGCGGGGGTATCTCCTACAATGAGCAGTTCTTC
- TRBJ1-2 - TRBV6-5 13 CASNTGQTYGYTF TGTGCCAGCAACACCGGACAGACTTATGGCTACACCTTC
- TRBJ1-5 - TRBV12-5 15 CASGPQGGADSTQHF TGTGCTAGTGGCCCACAGGGTGGGGCGGATTCGACCCAGCATTTT
- TRBJ1-1 - TRBV27 16 CASRPGLGRENTEAFF TGTGCCAGCCGACCCGGTCTGGGGCGGGAGAACACTGAAGCTTTCTTT
- TRBJ1-2 - TRBV21-1 14 CASSHSSEGYGYTF TGTGCCAGCAGCCACTCCAGCGAGGGCTATGGCTACACCTTC
- TRBJ2-1 TRBD2 TRBV7-2 15 CASSNPSGGWNEQFF TGTGCCAGCAGCAACCCTAGCGGGGGGTGGAATGAGCAGTTCTTC
- TRBJ2-3 TRBD2 TRBV5-1 17 CASSLPIAGGPTDTQYF TGCGCCAGCAGCTTGCCTATAGCGGGGGGGCCCACAGATACGCAGTATTTT
- TRBJ1-1 - TRBV4-1 17 CASSQDPRDSHNTEAFF TGCGCCAGCAGCCAAGACCCCAGGGACTCCCACAACACTGAAGCTTTCTTT
- TRBJ1-1 - TRBV5-1 13 CASSFPGQPEAFF TGCGCCAGCAGCTTCCCCGGACAGCCTGAAGCTTTCTTT
- TRBJ1-5 - TRBV27 15 CASPDRTFYNQPQHF TGTGCCAGCCCCGACAGAACATTCTACAATCAGCCCCAGCATTTT
- TRBJ1-1 - TRBV19 15 CASSQGRGGNTEAFF TGTGCCAGTAGTCAAGGACGAGGGGGGAACACTGAAGCTTTCTTT
- TRBJ1-3 - TRBV6-5 13 CASGGVSGNTIYF TGTGCCAGCGGAGGGGTTTCTGGAAACACCATATATTTT